Listed below are T cell receptor beta chains from one sample, sequenced in a study of CD8+CD57+ T cells in acquired aplastic anemia. One entry per CDR3 protein, called by TCRdb with MiXCR from the reads. The top ten clones hold around 9.7% of a sample with under 200,000 distinct CDR3 sequences, approximately 48% of them seen once. The sequenced sample consisted of sorted CD4+, CD8+, or CD8+CD57+ T cells (not recorded which) from PBMCs. All receptors come from a human donor with aplastic anemia. The CDR3 runs from the conserved cysteine through the conserved F or W. The D gene is left open where the match is weak. For some rows the clone size is stated as once, few or many, or as a class when expanded; others skip it.

CDR3: CASSEYGWGTGSTDTQYF
DNA: TGTGCCAGCAGTGAATACGGGTGGGGGACAGGGAGCACAGATACGCAGTATTTT
D: TRBD1
V: TRBV25-1
J: TRBJ2-3
size: .

CDR3: CASSLGRTSGKDEQFF
DNA: TGTGCCAGCAGTTTAGGGAGGACTAGCGGGAAGGATGAGCAGTTCTTC
D: TRBD2
V: TRBV12-3/TRBV12-4
J: TRBJ2-1
size: many

CDR3: CSPCSPGQGNTEAFF
DNA: TGCAGCCCATGTTCACCGGGACAGGGGAACACTGAAGCTTTCTTT
D: TRBD1
V: TRBV29-1
J: TRBJ1-1
size: .

CDR3: CSARDPKGDLHF
DNA: TGCAGTGCTAGAGACCCGAAGGGGGACCTCCACTTT
D: .
V: TRBV20-1
J: TRBJ1-6
size: .

CDR3: CSVEAGGGETQYF
DNA: TGCAGCGTTGAAGCGGGAGGAGGAGAGACCCAGTACTTC
D: TRBD2
V: TRBV29-1
J: TRBJ2-5
size: .

CDR3: CASCPVGDSPLHF
DNA: TGTGCCAGCTGCCCTGTGGGGGATTCACCCCTCCACTTT
D: .
V: TRBV7-4
J: TRBJ1-6
size: .

CDR3: CASSSGELLTDTQYF
DNA: TGCGCCAGCAGCTCGGGCGAATTATTGACAGATACGCAGTATTTT
D: .
V: TRBV4-3
J: TRBJ2-3
size: .

CDR3: CASSPVNSLPNTEAFF
DNA: TGTGCCAGCAGCCCCGTAAATAGCCTACCGAACACTGAAGCTTTCTTT
D: .
V: TRBV5-8
J: TRBJ1-1
size: many

CDR3: CASSRGGNEQYF
DNA: TGTGCCAGCAGCCGGGGGGGAAATGAGCAGTACTTC
D: TRBD2
V: TRBV7-9
J: TRBJ2-7
size: few

CDR3: CASRWTGSYEQYF
DNA: TGTGCCAGCAGGTGGACAGGGTCCTACGAGCAGTACTTC
D: TRBD1
V: TRBV25-1
J: TRBJ2-7
size: many

CDR3: CATTTGEFKQPQHF
DNA: TGTGCCACCACGACAGGGGAGTTTAAGCAGCCCCAGCATTTT
D: TRBD1
V: TRBV10-3
J: TRBJ1-5
size: .

CDR3: CASSDGGRHEQFF
DNA: TGTGCCAGCAGTGATGGGGGCCGGCATGAGCAGTTCTTC
D: .
V: TRBV25-1
J: TRBJ2-1
size: .

CDR3: CASSQDRRGELFF
DNA: TGCGCCAGCAGCCAAGATCGGAGGGGGGAGCTGTTTTTT
D: .
V: TRBV4-3
J: TRBJ2-2
size: many

CDR3: CASSQGSNSPLHF
DNA: TGTGCCAGCAGCCAGGGGAGTAATTCACCCCTCCACTTT
D: .
V: TRBV7-2
J: TRBJ1-6
size: many

CDR3: CASIHHVNEQFF
DNA: TGTGCCAGCATACACCACGTCAATGAGCAGTTCTTC
D: .
V: TRBV9
J: TRBJ2-1
size: .

CDR3: CASEGIGELFF
DNA: TGTGCCAGCGAGGGAATCGGGGAGCTGTTTTTT
D: .
V: TRBV28
J: TRBJ2-2
size: once

CDR3: CASSQELAGVDTGELFF
DNA: TGTGCCAGCAGCCAAGAACTAGCGGGAGTGGACACCGGGGAGCTGTTTTTT
D: TRBD2
V: TRBV9
J: TRBJ2-2
size: .

CDR3: CASRPWTSGRRQETQYF
DNA: TGTGCCAGCAGACCCTGGACTAGCGGGAGGCGACAAGAGACCCAGTACTTC
D: TRBD2
V: TRBV5-6
J: TRBJ2-5
size: .

CDR3: CATSTYRASDEQYF
DNA: TGTGCCACCAGCACCTACAGGGCTTCAGACGAGCAGTACTTC
D: .
V: TRBV15
J: TRBJ2-7
size: few

CDR3: CASSRSRDSSNSPLHF
DNA: TGTGCCAGCAGCCGTTCCCGGGACAGCAGTAATTCACCCCTCCACTTT
D: TRBD1
V: TRBV11-1
J: TRBJ1-6
size: .

CDR3: CASSEVRLLAGYEQYF
DNA: TGCGCCAGCAGTGAGGTTCGGCTCCTGGCCGGCTACGAGCAGTACTTC
D: .
V: TRBV10-2
J: TRBJ2-7
size: many

CDR3: CASSDRQANTGELFF
DNA: TGTGCCAGCAGTGATCGACAGGCGAACACCGGGGAGCTGTTTTTT
D: .
V: TRBV6-1
J: TRBJ2-2
size: few

CDR3: CASSQELAQGYEQYF
DNA: TGCGCCAGCAGCCAAGAACTCGCCCAGGGCTACGAGCAGTACTTC
D: .
V: TRBV4-3
J: TRBJ2-7
size: .

CDR3: CASSRTGGNYGYTF
DNA: TGTGCCAGCAGCCGGACAGGGGGAAACTATGGCTACACCTTC
D: TRBD1
V: TRBV3-1
J: TRBJ1-2
size: many

CDR3: CASSLDGVGLEQYF
DNA: TGTGCCAGCAGTCTAGATGGAGTGGGCCTCGAGCAGTACTTC
D: .
V: TRBV28
J: TRBJ2-7
size: many

CDR3: CASSMKGDTEAFF
DNA: TGTGCCAGTAGTATGAAGGGAGACACTGAAGCTTTCTTT
D: .
V: TRBV19
J: TRBJ1-1
size: .

CDR3: CASSEAARPYNEQFF
DNA: TGTGCCAGCAGTGAAGCGGCTCGCCCGTACAATGAGCAGTTCTTC
D: .
V: TRBV2
J: TRBJ2-1
size: .

CDR3: CSAMGGGSDEQYF
DNA: TGCAGTGCTATGGGTGGAGGGAGCGACGAGCAGTACTTC
D: .
V: TRBV20-1
J: TRBJ2-7
size: few

CDR3: CASSFPGRWGETQYF
DNA: TGTGCCAGCAGCTTTCCAGGTCGGTGGGGTGAGACCCAGTACTTC
D: .
V: TRBV11-3
J: TRBJ2-5
size: many

CDR3: CATSSSFFIGTYEQYF
DNA: TGTGCCACCAGCAGCTCGTTCTTCATCGGGACCTACGAGCAGTACTTC
D: .
V: TRBV15
J: TRBJ2-7
size: .

CDR3: CASSPRTGRNQPQHF
DNA: TGCGCCAGCAGCCCCCGGACAGGGCGCAATCAGCCCCAGCATTTT
D: TRBD1
V: TRBV4-1
J: TRBJ1-5
size: many

CDR3: CASSLSGGRASYEQYF
DNA: TGTGCCAGCAGCTTGTCGGGCGGGAGGGCCTCGTACGAGCAGTACTTC
D: TRBD2
V: TRBV5-4
J: TRBJ2-7
size: many

CDR3: CASSTDRVSYEQYF
DNA: TGTGCCAGTAGTACCGACAGGGTGTCCTACGAGCAGTACTTC
D: TRBD1
V: TRBV19
J: TRBJ2-7
size: few

CDR3: CANSSYGGGQEAFF
DNA: TGTGCCAACAGTTCCTATGGGGGTGGGCAGGAAGCTTTCTTT
D: .
V: TRBV12-3/TRBV12-4
J: TRBJ1-1
size: once

CDR3: CASSPRTPGLAGADTQYF
DNA: TGTGCCAGCAGCCCTAGAACCCCGGGACTAGCGGGAGCAGATACGCAGTATTTT
D: TRBD2
V: TRBV11-1
J: TRBJ2-3
size: .

CDR3: CSVETGAGGYTF
DNA: TGCAGCGTTGAAACAGGGGCGGGTGGCTACACCTTC
D: TRBD1
V: TRBV29-1
J: TRBJ1-2
size: few

CDR3: CSATQGASYNEQFF
DNA: TGCAGCGCAACACAGGGGGCCTCCTACAATGAGCAGTTCTTC
D: TRBD1
V: TRBV29-1
J: TRBJ2-1
size: .

CDR3: CASRSSALLEGSSTDTQYF
DNA: TGTGCCAGCAGATCCTCCGCCCTACTCGAAGGATCTAGCACAGATACGCAGTATTTT
D: .
V: TRBV11-2
J: TRBJ2-3
size: many

CDR3: CASSLGGWGGRPYEQYF
DNA: TGTGCCAGCAGCTTAGGGGGTTGGGGCGGGAGACCGTACGAGCAGTACTTC
D: TRBD2
V: TRBV7-2
J: TRBJ2-7
size: many

CDR3: CSARGWTGGGYTF
DNA: TGCAGTGCTAGAGGGTGGACAGGGGGCGGCTACACCTTC
D: TRBD1
V: TRBV20-1
J: TRBJ1-2
size: .

CDR3: CASSLERRGNEQFF
DNA: TGTGCCAGCAGCTTAGAACGGAGGGGCAATGAGCAGTTCTTC
D: .
V: TRBV7-9
J: TRBJ2-1
size: many

CDR3: CATSRDSGDKQYF
DNA: TGTGCCACCAGCAGAGATTCGGGGGACAAGCAGTACTTC
D: .
V: TRBV15
J: TRBJ2-7
size: .

CDR3: CAWSGTSAHNEQFF
DNA: TGTGCCTGGAGTGGGACTAGCGCGCACAATGAGCAGTTCTTC
D: TRBD2
V: TRBV30
J: TRBJ2-1
size: few

CDR3: CASSSDRDTEAFF
DNA: TGTGCCAGCAGCTCCGACAGGGACACTGAAGCTTTCTTT
D: TRBD1
V: TRBV6-1
J: TRBJ1-1
size: many

CDR3: CASSPTPRGSYEQYF
DNA: TGTGCCAGCAGTCCCACCCCCAGGGGCTCCTACGAGCAGTACTTC
D: .
V: TRBV2
J: TRBJ2-7
size: .

CDR3: CASSWVRQETQYF
DNA: TGTGCCAGCAGTTGGGTACGCCAAGAGACCCAGTACTTC
D: .
V: TRBV12-3/TRBV12-4
J: TRBJ2-5
size: .

CDR3: CSAVTGGSETQYF
DNA: TGCAGTGCTGTCACAGGGGGCTCAGAGACCCAGTACTTC
D: TRBD1
V: TRBV20-1
J: TRBJ2-5
size: .